This TCR beta chain was recovered during a study of blood T cell repertoires in COVID-19. The CDR3 contains 15 residues. V shed 5 bases, J shed 4 bases, and the junction held 8 bases outside the gene matches. Germline V gene data show CDR1 as SNHLY and CDR2 as FYNNEI. Sequenced by immunoSEQ multiplex PCR; TCRdb stores in-frame clones only, minus some. The top ten clones hold roughly 14% of a sample with about 190,000 clones, roughly 80% of them seen once. Sequenced: peripheral blood. The chain joins TRBV2 to TRBJ2-5; 9 bases fit TRBD2. The TCR sequence derives from a man in his forties or fifties who had recovered from COVID-19. The CDR3 loop reads CASSRVAGVGETQYF. The CDR3 DNA reads as TGTGCCAGCAGTAGGGTAGCGGGAGTCGGAGAGACCCAGTACTTC.